This T cell receptor (beta chain) was sequenced during a study of STAT5B mutations in CD4+ large granular lymphocyte leukemia. Study-wide results and caveats: Compared with healthy controls (2/35), patient top clones favored TRBV06 (8/27). Around 25% of private leukemic clonotypes occurred rarely in other patients' non-leukemic repertoires.

Remarks on this clone: Its specificity is unknown.

Clones were read by immunoSEQ multiplex PCR, and TCRdb kept only the in-frame ones, dropping some. The sample lists about 33,000 clones; approximately 81% were seen once. V lost 5 bases, J lost 9 bases, and 8 bases stayed unmatched. The germline CDR1 and CDR2 sequences are MNHNY and SVGAGI (reference sequence). This CDR3 spans 14 amino acids. The sequencing input was CD4+ T cells from blood buffy coats. The rearrangement joins TRBV6-6 to TRBJ1-1; 11 bases are shared with TRBD1. This clonotype originated in a human donor in good health. The CDR3 nucleotides read TGTGCCAGCAGTCCCCTCGGACAGGGGGCGCAAGCTTTCTTT. It encodes CASSPLGQGAQAFF.